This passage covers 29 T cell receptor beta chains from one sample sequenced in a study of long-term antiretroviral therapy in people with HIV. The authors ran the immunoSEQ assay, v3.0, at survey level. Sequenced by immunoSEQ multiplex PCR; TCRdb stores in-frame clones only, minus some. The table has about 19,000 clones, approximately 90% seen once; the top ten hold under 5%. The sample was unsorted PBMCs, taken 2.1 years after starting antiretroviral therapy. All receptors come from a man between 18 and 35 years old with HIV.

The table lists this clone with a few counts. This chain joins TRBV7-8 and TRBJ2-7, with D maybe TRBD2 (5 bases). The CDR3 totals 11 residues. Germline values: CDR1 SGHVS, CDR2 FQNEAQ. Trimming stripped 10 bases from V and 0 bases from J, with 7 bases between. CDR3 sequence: CATGNSYEQYF. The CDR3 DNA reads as TGTGCCACGGGGAACTCCTACGAGCAGTACTTC.

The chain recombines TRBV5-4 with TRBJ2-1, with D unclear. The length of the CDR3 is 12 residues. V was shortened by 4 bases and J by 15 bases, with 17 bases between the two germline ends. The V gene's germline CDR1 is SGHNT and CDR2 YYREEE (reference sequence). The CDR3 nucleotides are TGTGCCAGCAGCCTGTCTACCGGCGCTTGGTTCTTC. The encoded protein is CASSLSTGAWFF.

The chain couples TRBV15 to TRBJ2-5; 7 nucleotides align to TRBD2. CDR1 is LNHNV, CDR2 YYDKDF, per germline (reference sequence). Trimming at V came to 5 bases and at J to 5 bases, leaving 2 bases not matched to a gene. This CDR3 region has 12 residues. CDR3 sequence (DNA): TGTGCCACCAGCCGGCGGGGGGAGACCCAGTACTTC. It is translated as CATSRRGETQYF.

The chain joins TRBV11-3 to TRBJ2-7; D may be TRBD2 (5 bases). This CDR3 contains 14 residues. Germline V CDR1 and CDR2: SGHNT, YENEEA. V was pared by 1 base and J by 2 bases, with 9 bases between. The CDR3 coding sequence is TGTGCCAGCAGCTTAGGAGGGAGACCCTACGAGCAGTACTTC. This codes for CASSLGGRPYEQYF.

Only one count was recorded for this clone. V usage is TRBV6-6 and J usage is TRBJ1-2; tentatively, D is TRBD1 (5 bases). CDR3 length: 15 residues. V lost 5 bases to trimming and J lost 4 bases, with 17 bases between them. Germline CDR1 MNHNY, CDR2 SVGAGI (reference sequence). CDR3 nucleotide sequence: TGTGCCAGCAGTCCCAGGGAAAGCGACTTCTATGGCTACACCTTC. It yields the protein CASSPRESDFYGYTF.

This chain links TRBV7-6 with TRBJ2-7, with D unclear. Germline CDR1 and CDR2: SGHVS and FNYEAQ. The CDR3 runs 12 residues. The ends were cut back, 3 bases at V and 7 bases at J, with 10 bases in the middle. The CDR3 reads CASSFGEMEQYF. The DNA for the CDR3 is TGTGCCAGCAGCTTTGGGGAAATGGAGCAGTACTTC.

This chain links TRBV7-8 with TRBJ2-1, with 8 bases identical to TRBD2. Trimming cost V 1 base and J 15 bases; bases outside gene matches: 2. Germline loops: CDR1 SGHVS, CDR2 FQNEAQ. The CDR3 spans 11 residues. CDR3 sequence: CASSLGGLGFF. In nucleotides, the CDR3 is TGTGCCAGCAGCTTAGGGGGACTAGGGTTCTTC.

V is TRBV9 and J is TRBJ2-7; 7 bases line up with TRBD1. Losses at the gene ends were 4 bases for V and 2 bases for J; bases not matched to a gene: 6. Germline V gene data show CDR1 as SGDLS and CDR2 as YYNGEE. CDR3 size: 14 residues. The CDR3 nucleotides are TGTGCCAGCAGCCCCGGACAGGCAGCCTACGAGCAGTACTTC. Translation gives CASSPGQAAYEQYF.

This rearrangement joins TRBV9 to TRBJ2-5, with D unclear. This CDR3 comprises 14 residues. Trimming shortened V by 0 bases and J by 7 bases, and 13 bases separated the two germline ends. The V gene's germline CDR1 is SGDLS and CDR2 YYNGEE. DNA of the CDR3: TGTGCCAGCAGCGTAGACCTAGGTAGGGCGACCCAGTACTTC. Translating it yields CASSVDLGRATQYF.

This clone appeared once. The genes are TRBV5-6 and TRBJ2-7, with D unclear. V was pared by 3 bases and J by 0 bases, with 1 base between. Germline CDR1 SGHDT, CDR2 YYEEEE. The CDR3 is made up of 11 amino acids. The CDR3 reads CASSYSYEQYF. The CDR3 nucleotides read TGTGCCAGCAGCTACTCCTACGAGCAGTACTTC.

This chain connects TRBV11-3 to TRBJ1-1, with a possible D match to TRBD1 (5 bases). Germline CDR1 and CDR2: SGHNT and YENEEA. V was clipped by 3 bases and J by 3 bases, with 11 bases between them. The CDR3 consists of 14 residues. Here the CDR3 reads CASSFSIQDTEAFF. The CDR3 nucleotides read TGTGCCAGCAGCTTTTCGATACAGGACACTGAAGCTTTCTTT. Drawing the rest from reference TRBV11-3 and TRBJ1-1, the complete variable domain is EAGVVQSPRYKIIEKKQPVAFWCNPISGHNTLYWYLQNLGQGPELLIRYENEEAVDDSQLPKDRFSAERLKGVDSTLKIQPAELGDSAVYLCASSFSIQDTEAFFGQGTRLTVV.

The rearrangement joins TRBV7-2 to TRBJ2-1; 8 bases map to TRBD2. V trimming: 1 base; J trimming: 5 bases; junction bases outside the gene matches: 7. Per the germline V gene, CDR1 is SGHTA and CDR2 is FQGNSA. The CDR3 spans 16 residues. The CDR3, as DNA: TGTGCCAGCAGCTTAGGTGGGACTAGTCCCCACAATGAGCAGTTCTTC. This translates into CASSLGGTSPHNEQFF. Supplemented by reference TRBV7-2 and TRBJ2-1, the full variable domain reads GAGVSQSPSNKVTEKGKDVELRCDPISGHTALYWYRQSLGQGLEFLIYFQGNSAPDKSGLPSDRFSAERTGGSVSTLTIQRTQQEDSAVYLCASSLGGTSPHNEQFFGPGTRLTVL.

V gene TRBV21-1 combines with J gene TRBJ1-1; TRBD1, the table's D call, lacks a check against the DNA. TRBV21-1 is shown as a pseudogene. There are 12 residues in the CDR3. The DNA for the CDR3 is TGTGCCAGGAACAGGGGGAACACTGAAGCTTTCTTT. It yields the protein CARNRGNTEAFF.

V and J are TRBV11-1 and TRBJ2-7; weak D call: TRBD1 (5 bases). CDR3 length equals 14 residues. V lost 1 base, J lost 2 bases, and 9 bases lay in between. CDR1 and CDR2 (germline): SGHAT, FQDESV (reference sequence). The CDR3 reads CASSLGGGAYEQYF. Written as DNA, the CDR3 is TGTGCCAGCAGCTTAGGGGGCGGAGCCTACGAGCAGTACTTC. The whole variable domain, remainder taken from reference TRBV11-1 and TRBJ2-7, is EAEVAQSPRYKITEKSQAVAFWCDPISGHATLYWYRQILGQGPELLVQFQDESVVDDSQLPKDRFSAERLKGVDSTLKIQPAELGDSAMYLCASSLGGGAYEQYFGPGTRLTVT.

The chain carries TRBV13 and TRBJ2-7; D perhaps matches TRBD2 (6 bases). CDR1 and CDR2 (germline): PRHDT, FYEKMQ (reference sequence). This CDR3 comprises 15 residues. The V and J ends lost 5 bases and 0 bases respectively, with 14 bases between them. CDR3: CASSTVSSASYEQYF. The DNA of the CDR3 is TGTGCCAGCAGCACTGTCTCTAGCGCCTCCTACGAGCAGTACTTC. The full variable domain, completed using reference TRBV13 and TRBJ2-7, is AAGVIQSPRHLIKEKRETATLKCYPIPRHDTVYWYQQGPGQDPQFLISFYEKMQSDKGSIPDRFSAQQFSDYHSELNMSSLELGDSALYFCASSTVSSASYEQYFGPGTRLTVT.

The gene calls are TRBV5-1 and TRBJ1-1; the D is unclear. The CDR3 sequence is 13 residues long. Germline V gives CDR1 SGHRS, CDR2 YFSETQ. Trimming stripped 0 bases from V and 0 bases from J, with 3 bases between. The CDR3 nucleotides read TGCGCCAGCAGCTTGGGACTGAACACTGAAGCTTTCTTT. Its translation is CASSLGLNTEAFF.

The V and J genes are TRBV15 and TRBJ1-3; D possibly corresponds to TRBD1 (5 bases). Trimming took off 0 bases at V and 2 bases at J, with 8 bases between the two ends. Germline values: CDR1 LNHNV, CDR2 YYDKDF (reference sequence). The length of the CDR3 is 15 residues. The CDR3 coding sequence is TGTGCCACCAGCAGAGATTCAGGGACTGGAAACACCATATATTTT. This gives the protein CATSRDSGTGNTIYF.

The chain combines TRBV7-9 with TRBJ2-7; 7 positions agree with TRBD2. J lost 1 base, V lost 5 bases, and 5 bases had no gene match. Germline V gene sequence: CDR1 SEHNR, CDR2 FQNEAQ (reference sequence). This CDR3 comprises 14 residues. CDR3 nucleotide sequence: TGTGCCAGCAGCCCGAGCGGGGTGTCCTACGAGCAGTACTTC. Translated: CASSPSGVSYEQYF.

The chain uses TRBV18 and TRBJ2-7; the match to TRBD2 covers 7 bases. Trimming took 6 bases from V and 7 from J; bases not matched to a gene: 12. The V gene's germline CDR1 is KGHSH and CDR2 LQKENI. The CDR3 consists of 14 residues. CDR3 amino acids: CASSSLAGGREQYF. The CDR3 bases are TGTGCCAGCTCGTCTTTAGCGGGTGGCCGGGAGCAGTACTTC. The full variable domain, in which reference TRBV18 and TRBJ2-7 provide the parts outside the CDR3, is NAGVMQNPRHLVRRRGQEARLRCSPMKGHSHVYWYRQLPEEGLKFMVYLQKENIIDESGMPKERFSAEFPKEGPSILRIQQVVRGDSAAYFCASSSLAGGREQYFGPGTRLTVT.

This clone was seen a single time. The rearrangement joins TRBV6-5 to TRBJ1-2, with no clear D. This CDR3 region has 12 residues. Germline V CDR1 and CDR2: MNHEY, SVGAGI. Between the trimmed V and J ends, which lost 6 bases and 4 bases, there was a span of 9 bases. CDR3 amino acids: CASSPGPYGYTF. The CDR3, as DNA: TGTGCCAGCAGCCCCGGGCCCTATGGCTACACCTTC.

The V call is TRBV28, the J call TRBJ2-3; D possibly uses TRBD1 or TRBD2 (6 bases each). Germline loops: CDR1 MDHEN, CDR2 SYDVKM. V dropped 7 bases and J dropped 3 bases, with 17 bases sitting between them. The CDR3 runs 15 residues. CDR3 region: CASTEGGLATDTQYF. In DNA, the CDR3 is TGTGCCAGCACCGAAGGGGGGCTAGCAACAGATACGCAGTATTTT.

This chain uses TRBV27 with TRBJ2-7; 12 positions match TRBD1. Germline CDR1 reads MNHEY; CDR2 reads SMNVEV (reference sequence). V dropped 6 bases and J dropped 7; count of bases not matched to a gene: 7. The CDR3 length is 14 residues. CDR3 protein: CASRTGQGAGEQYF. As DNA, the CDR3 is TGTGCCAGCAGGACGGGACAGGGGGCCGGAGAGCAGTACTTC.

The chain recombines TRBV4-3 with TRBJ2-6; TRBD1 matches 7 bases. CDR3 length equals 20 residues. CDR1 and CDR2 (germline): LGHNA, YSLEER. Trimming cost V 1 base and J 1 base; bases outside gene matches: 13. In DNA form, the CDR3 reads TGCGCCAGCAGCCAAGCCACGACAGGGAGCGCCGTGTCTGGGGCCAACGTCCTGACTTTC. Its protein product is CASSQATTGSAVSGANVLTF.

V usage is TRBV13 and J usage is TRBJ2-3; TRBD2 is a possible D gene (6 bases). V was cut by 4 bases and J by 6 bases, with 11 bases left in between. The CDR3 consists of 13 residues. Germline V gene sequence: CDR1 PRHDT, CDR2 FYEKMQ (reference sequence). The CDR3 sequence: CASSSTLADTQYF. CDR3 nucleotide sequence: TGTGCCAGCAGCTCCACTCTAGCGGATACGCAGTATTTT.

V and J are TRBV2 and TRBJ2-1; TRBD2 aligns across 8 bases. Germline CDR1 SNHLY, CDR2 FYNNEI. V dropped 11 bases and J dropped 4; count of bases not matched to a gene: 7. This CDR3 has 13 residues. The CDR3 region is CASRLAIYNEQFF. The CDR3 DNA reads TGTGCCTCCCGACTAGCGATTTACAATGAGCAGTTCTTC.

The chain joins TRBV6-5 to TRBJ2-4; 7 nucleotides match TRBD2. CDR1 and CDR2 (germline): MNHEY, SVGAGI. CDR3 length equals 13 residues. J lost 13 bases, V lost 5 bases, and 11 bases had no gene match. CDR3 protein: CASSKALGSGQYF. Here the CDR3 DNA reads TGTGCCAGCAGTAAGGCGCTAGGTAGCGGGCAGTACTTC.

The CDR3 nucleotides read TGTGCCAGTAGTAAGACAGGGGGAAATCAGCCCCAGCATTTT. Protein product: CASSKTGGNQPQHF. V is TRBV19 and J is TRBJ1-5; TRBD1 matches 9 bases. The CDR3 runs 14 residues. Germline V gene data show CDR1 as LNHDA and CDR2 as SQIVND (reference sequence). Germline trimming cut 4 bases from V and 4 bases from J; bases unmatched to any gene: 2.

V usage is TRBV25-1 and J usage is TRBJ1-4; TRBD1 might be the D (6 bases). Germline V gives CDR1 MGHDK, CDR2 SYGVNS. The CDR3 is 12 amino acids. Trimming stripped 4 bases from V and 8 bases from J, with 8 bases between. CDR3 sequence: CASSAQGEKLFF. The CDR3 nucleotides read TGTGCCAGCAGTGCCCAGGGGGAAAAACTGTTTTTT.

Here the CDR3 reads CASSFGDEYEQYF. CDR3 sequence (DNA): TGTGCCAGCAGTTTCGGTGACGAGTACGAGCAGTACTTC. This sequence joins TRBV28 and TRBJ2-7; the D is unclear. The CDR3 is 13 amino acids. Per the germline V gene, CDR1 is MDHEN and CDR2 is SYDVKM. Trimming cost V 3 bases and J 4 bases, with 10 bases left between them. The full variable domain, rest sourced from reference TRBV28 and TRBJ2-7, is DVKVTQSSRYLVKRTGEKVFLECVQDMDHENMFWYRQDPGLGLRLIYFSYDVKMKEKGDIPEGYSVSREKKERFSLILESASTNQTSMYLCASSFGDEYEQYFGPGTRLTVT.